This T cell receptor (beta chain) was identified during a study of CD8 T cells in ankylosing spondylitis. With molecular barcodes, quantitative 5'-RACE was used to make the TCR beta libraries. TCRdb ran MiXCR on the 5' RACE reads and lists one entry per CDR3 protein. The sample shows fewer than 350,000 distinct CDR3 sequences, around a tenth of them seen only once. The table lists this clonotype with a few counts. Its target is not known. Study results and caveats: Disease-linked clones had a CD8+ phenotype and relatively low frequency in peripheral blood.

This TCR came from a female donor with ankylosing spondylitis or in good health (not recorded which). Sequencing was performed on blood, either unsorted or a sorted T cell fraction (not recorded which).

The CDR3: CASSSITGFGIMAKNIQYF. DNA for the CDR3: TGTGCCAGCAGTTCTATTACAGGGTTTGGGATAATGGCCAAAAACATTCAGTACTTC. The rearrangement uses TRBV11-2 and TRBJ2-4; perhaps TRBD1 as D (6 bases). Trimming stripped 6 bases from V and 1 base from J, with 25 bases between. Germline-derived CDR1 and CDR2 are SGHAT and FQNNGV. The CDR3 runs 19 residues.